The 6 T cell receptor beta chains below come from one sample, sequenced in a study of Ad26.COV2.S vaccination and SARS-CoV-2 variants. Method: immunoSEQ multiplex PCR; TCRdb's copy keeps in-frame clones and lacks some. The table includes some 180,000 clones, around nine tenths detected once. The sample here was peripheral blood, taken after recovery from COVID-19. The receptors were gathered from a human donor who had recovered from COVID-19.

This chain connects TRBV3-1 (or the pseudogene TRBV3-2) to TRBJ2-2, with 7 positions matching TRBD2. Germline V lookup: CDR1 LGHDT, CDR2 YNNKEL (reference sequence). The CDR3 length is 13 residues. V shed 11 bases, J shed 4 bases, and the junction held 7 bases outside the gene matches. This CDR3 reads CACREVGTGELFF. The CDR3 bases are TGTGCCTGCCGGGAGGTAGGCACCGGGGAGCTGTTTTTT.

The chain links TRBV11-2 to TRBJ1-2; a possible D gene is TRBD1 (5 bases). CDR3 length: 17 amino acids. Germline CDR1 and CDR2: SGHAT and FQNNGV. V was cut by 1 base and J by 8 bases, with 23 bases left in between. The CDR3 sequence: CASSLGRRTGPSGGYTF. Here the CDR3 DNA reads TGTGCCAGCAGCTTAGGGCGGCGAACAGGCCCGTCGGGGGGCTACACCTTC.

The J gene is TRBJ2-7, the V gene TRBV10-2; 7 bases line up with TRBD1. Germline CDR1 is WSHSY and CDR2 is SAAADI. The CDR3 runs 15 residues. V shed 10 bases and J 0 bases; nucleotides not matched to a gene: 12. The CDR3, as DNA: TGCGCCACCAGGAATCCGGGACAGAGCTCCTACGAGCAGTACTTC. Translated, it gives CATRNPGQSSYEQYF.

This clone has a single count. The chain has TRBV9 and TRBJ2-3; no clear D gene. Germline assignment: CDR1 SGDLS and CDR2 YYNGEE. This CDR3 contains 13 residues. Trimming removed 0 bases from V and 3 bases from J, with 5 bases in between. Written as DNA, the CDR3 is TGTGCCAGCAGCGTAGCTATAACAGATACGCAGTATTTT. It encodes CASSVAITDTQYF.

There are a few counts of this clone. DNA for the CDR3: TGTGCCAGCCTACGGACAGGGCTTACTGAAGCTTTCTTT. Encoded protein: CASLRTGLTEAFF. The chain is built from TRBV6-5 and TRBJ1-1, with TRBD1 matching 8 bases. The CDR3 is made up of 13 amino acids. The V and J ends lost 8 bases and 5 bases, in that order; junction bases with no gene match: 7. CDR1 is MNHEY, CDR2 SVGAGI, per germline.

The J gene is TRBJ2-3, the V gene TRBV7-8, with 13 bases that match TRBD2. The V gene end was trimmed by 1 base and the J gene end by 5 bases; junction bases not matched to a gene: 3. Germline V gene data show CDR1 as SGHVS and CDR2 as FQNEAQ. CDR3 length: 16 amino acids. The CDR3 loop is CASSLVLAGGQDTQYF. In DNA, the CDR3 is TGTGCCAGCAGCTTAGTACTAGCGGGGGGGCAAGATACGCAGTATTTT. The full variable domain, completed using reference TRBV7-8 and TRBJ2-3, is GAGVSQSPRYKVAKRGQDVALRCDPISGHVSLFWYQQALGQGPEFLTYFQNEAQLDKSGLPSDRFFAERPEGSVSTLKIQRTQQEDSAVYLCASSLVLAGGQDTQYFGPGTRLTVL.